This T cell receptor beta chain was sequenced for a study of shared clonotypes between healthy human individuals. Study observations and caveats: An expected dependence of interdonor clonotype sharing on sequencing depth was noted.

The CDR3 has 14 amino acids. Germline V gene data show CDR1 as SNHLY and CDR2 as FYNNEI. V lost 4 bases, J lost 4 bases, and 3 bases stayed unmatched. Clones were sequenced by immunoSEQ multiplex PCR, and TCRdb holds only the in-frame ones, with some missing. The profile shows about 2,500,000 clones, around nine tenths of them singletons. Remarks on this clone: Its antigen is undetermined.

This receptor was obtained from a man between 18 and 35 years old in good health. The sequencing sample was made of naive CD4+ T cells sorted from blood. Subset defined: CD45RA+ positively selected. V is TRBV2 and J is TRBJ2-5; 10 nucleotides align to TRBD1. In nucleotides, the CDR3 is TGTGCCAGCAGTGGACAGGGGGCGCGAGAGACCCAGTACTTC. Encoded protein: CASSGQGARETQYF.